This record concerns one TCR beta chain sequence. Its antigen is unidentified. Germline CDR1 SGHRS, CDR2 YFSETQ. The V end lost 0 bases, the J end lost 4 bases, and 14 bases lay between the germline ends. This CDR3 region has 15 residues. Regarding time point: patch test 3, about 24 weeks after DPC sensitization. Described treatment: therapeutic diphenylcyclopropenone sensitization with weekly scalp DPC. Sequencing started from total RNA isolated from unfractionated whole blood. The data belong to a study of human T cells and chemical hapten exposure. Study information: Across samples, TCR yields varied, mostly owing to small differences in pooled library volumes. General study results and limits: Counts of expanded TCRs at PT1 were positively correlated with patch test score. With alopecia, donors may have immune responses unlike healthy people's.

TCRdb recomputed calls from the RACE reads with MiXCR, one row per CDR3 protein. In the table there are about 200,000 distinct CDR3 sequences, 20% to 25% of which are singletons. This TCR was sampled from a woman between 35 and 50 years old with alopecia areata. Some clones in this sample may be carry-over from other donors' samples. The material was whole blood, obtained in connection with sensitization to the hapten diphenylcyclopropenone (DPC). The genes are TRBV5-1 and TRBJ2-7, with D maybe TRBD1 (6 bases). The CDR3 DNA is TGCGCCAGCAGCTTGGGTGCAGGGGATGGATACGAGCAGTACTTC. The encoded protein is CASSLGAGDGYEQYF.